Below, 28 T cell receptor beta chains from the same sample are listed, as sequenced in a study of blood T cell repertoires in COVID-19. Measured with immunoSEQ multiplex PCR; TCRdb has only the in-frame clones, and not every one. The table lists roughly 110,000 clones, approximately 81% of them singletons. Sequenced material: peripheral blood. All receptors derive from a man between 40 and 49 years old with acute or convalescent COVID-19.

This chain connects TRBV6-5 to TRBJ2-5; TRBD2 agrees at 13 bases. CDR1 is MNHEY, CDR2 SVGAGI, per germline. Trimming took 9 bases from V and 3 from J; bases not matched to a gene: 7. This CDR3 contains 15 residues. The CDR3 loop reads CARRAGTSGEETQYF. The CDR3, as DNA: TGTGCCAGACGAGCCGGGACTAGCGGGGAAGAGACCCAGTACTTC.

Only one count was recorded for this clone. The same CDR3 is also encoded by other DNA sequences in this sample. The rearrangement links TRBV5-1 to TRBJ2-3; D is undetermined. The CDR3 is made up of 14 amino acids. Germline V CDR1 and CDR2: SGHRS, YFSETQ. Trimming removed 0 bases at V and 2 bases at J, with 7 bases between. The CDR3 nucleotides are TGCGCCAGCAGCTTGGGGCAGGCCACAGATACGCAGTATTTT. This codes for CASSLGQATDTQYF.

This clone was observed a handful of times. The rearrangement uses TRBV6-5 and TRBJ1-5; tentatively, D is TRBD1 (5 bases). V was cut by 7 bases and J by 2 bases, with 15 bases left in between. The CDR3 runs to 15 residues. Germline V gene data show CDR1 as MNHEY and CDR2 as SVGAGI. In DNA form, the CDR3 reads TGTGCCAGCAACGTCGGGGGAGGAGGCAATCAGCCCCAGCATTTT. Translation: CASNVGGGGNQPQHF.

This clone turned up a few times. The chain links TRBV10-3 to TRBJ1-3; D gene ambiguous. Germline values: CDR1 ENHRY, CDR2 SYGVKD. The V end was cut by 10 bases, the J end by 0 bases, with 10 bases between. The CDR3 is made up of 13 amino acids. CDR3 amino acids: CATLEISGNTIYF. The CDR3 DNA sequence: TGTGCCACGCTAGAAATCTCTGGAAACACCATATATTTT.

The chain has TRBV4-1 and TRBJ2-1, with TRBD2 matching 9 bases. The CDR3 length is 16 residues. Per germline, CDR1 MGHRA and CDR2 YSYEKL. V was pared by 2 bases and J by 4 bases, with 6 bases of the junction left unmatched. The CDR3 DNA reads as TGCGCCAGCAGCCAACCGACTAGCGGCGCTTACAATGAGCAGTTCTTC. Its translation is CASSQPTSGAYNEQFF.

J is TRBJ1-2 and V is TRBV11-2, with TRBD1 matching over 8 bases. The germline V gene encodes CDR1 SGHAT and CDR2 FQNNGV. Unmatched junction bases numbered 3, after V lost 0 bases and J lost 3 bases. This CDR3 spans 15 amino acids. This CDR3 reads CASSLDVGQDYGYTF. The CDR3 nucleotides read TGTGCCAGCAGCTTAGATGTGGGACAGGACTATGGCTACACCTTC.

This chain uses TRBV29-1 with TRBJ2-7, with TRBD1 identical over 12 bases. Germline trimming cut 6 bases from V and 7 bases from J; bases unmatched to any gene: 10. CDR3 length: 14 residues. Per the germline V gene, CDR1 is SQVTM and CDR2 is ANQGSEA. The CDR3 is CSVAMGQGAGEQYF. As DNA, the CDR3 is TGCAGCGTCGCGATGGGACAGGGGGCAGGGGAGCAGTACTTC.

The CDR3: CASSRGQPQYYEQYF. DNA for the CDR3: TGTGCCAGCAGCCGCGGACAACCCCAATACTATGAGCAGTACTTC. The chain is built from TRBV3-1 (or the pseudogene TRBV3-2) and TRBJ2-7; D is possibly TRBD1 (5 bases). Germline V gives CDR1 LGHDT, CDR2 YNNKEL (reference sequence). V lost 4 bases to trimming and J lost 7 bases, with 20 bases between them. The CDR3 has 15 amino acids.

The chain carries TRBV15 and TRBJ1-1; D is undetermined. Germline V gives CDR1 LNHNV, CDR2 YYDKDF (reference sequence). This CDR3 region has 13 residues. V was cut by 4 bases and J by 1 base, with 7 bases left in between. CDR3 coding DNA: TGTGCCACCAGCATTAAATGGAACACTGAAGCTTTCTTT. Protein sequence: CATSIKWNTEAFF.

This rearrangement joins TRBV7-3 to TRBJ2-3, with 7 bases lining up with TRBD1. The CDR3 sequence is 15 residues long. Germline CDR1 is SGHTA and CDR2 is FQGTGA. With V trimmed by 3 bases and J by 4 bases, 7 bases remained unmatched. In nucleotides, the CDR3 is TGTGCCAGCAGCTTCATAGGGGGCCCCGCAGATACGCAGTATTTT. Residues: CASSFIGGPADTQYF.

This CDR3 reads CASSRAGAYEQYF. The CDR3, as DNA: TGTGCCAGCAGTCGGGCAGGGGCCTACGAGCAGTACTTC. The rearrangement uses TRBV25-1 and TRBJ2-7; D is perhaps TRBD1 (6 bases). CDR3 length equals 13 residues. Between the trimmed V and J ends, which lost 5 bases and 2 bases, there was a span of 10 bases. The germline V gene encodes CDR1 MGHDK and CDR2 SYGVNS.

The DNA for the CDR3 is TGTGCCAGCAGCTCTCGCCGGGGGACAGGGGGCGCGTCCTACGAGCAGTACTTC. Translation gives CASSSRRGTGGASYEQYF. The rearrangement uses TRBV7-2 and TRBJ2-7, with 12 bases lining up with TRBD1. The V and J ends lost 4 bases and 1 base, in that order; junction bases with no gene match: 11. Germline CDR1 is SGHTA and CDR2 is FQGNSA. The CDR3 contains 18 residues.

The chain couples TRBV27 to TRBJ2-7, with 8 nucleotides matching TRBD2. Germline CDR1 and CDR2: MNHEY and SMNVEV (reference sequence). Trimming cost V 5 bases and J 4 bases; bases outside gene matches: 7. The CDR3 is 14 amino acids. The CDR3: CASSPGGFRYEQYF. The CDR3 DNA is TGTGCCAGCAGTCCGGGGGGGTTCAGGTACGAGCAGTACTTC.

The chain joins TRBV30 to TRBJ2-7; 7 bases align to TRBD1. This CDR3 spans 14 amino acids. The V segment lost 3 bases and the J segment 0 bases; nucleotides outside the gene matches: 5. The germline V gene has CDR1 GTSNPN and CDR2 SVGIG (reference sequence). The CDR3 region has the DNA TGTGCCTGGAGAAGACAGGGAAGCTCCTACGAGCAGTACTTC. Amino acids: CAWRRQGSSYEQYF.

V is TRBV6-6 and J is TRBJ1-2, with 10 bases identical to TRBD1. The CDR3 sequence is 12 residues long. Trimming removed 7 bases from V and 12 bases from J; junction bases left unmatched: 8. Looked up from germline, CDR1 is MNHNY and CDR2 is SVGAGI (reference sequence). In DNA, the CDR3 is TGTGCCAGCAAGAGGACAGGGGGTCGGGACACCTTC. This gives the protein CASKRTGGRDTF.

This clone was recorded once. The chain carries TRBV4-3 and TRBJ2-3; 9 nucleotides line up with TRBD1. Germline CDR1 is LGHNA and CDR2 is YSLEER. This CDR3 has 17 amino acids. V was clipped by 2 bases and J by 2 bases; unmatched bases: 8. CDR3 DNA: TGCGCCAGCAGCCAACGCCCCGGGACAGGGCTCACAGATACGCAGTATTTT. Translation: CASSQRPGTGLTDTQYF.

This clone was detected only a few times. Distinct nucleotide sequences in the sample also encode this CDR3. The V gene is TRBV7-9, the J gene TRBJ1-1, with a possible D match to TRBD1 (6 bases). Trimming pared 5 bases from V and 1 base from J, leaving 8 bases between. The CDR3 loop spans 13 amino acids. CDR1 is SEHNR, CDR2 FQNEAQ, per germline (reference sequence). The CDR3 bases are TGTGCCAGCAGCCTACAGGGGAACACTGAAGCTTTCTTT. This encodes CASSLQGNTEAFF.

Regarding this clone: Different DNA sequences within this sample yield the same CDR3. The chain has TRBV13 and TRBJ2-2; D gene ambiguous. The CDR3 covers 12 residues. Trimming took off 5 bases at V and 5 bases at J, with 6 bases between the two ends. CDR1 PRHDT and CDR2 FYEKMQ come from the germline V gene (reference sequence). This CDR3 is CASSTQTGELFF. The CDR3 DNA reads as TGTGCCAGCAGCACACAGACCGGGGAGCTGTTTTTT.

This sequence joins TRBV4-1 and TRBJ2-3, with TRBD2 identical over 8 bases. Per germline, CDR1 MGHRA and CDR2 YSYEKL. The V and J ends lost 1 base and 3 bases, in that order; junction bases with no gene match: 12. The CDR3 has 18 amino acids. Here the CDR3 reads CASSQGWGGGSGTDTQYF. In DNA, the CDR3 is TGCGCCAGCAGCCAAGGTTGGGGCGGGGGGAGTGGGACAGATACGCAGTATTTT.

The rearrangement joins TRBV20-1 to TRBJ2-1; 7 positions agree with TRBD2. The germline V gene has CDR1 DFQATT and CDR2 SNEGSKA (reference sequence). The CDR3 is 16 amino acids. V shed 3 bases and J 7 bases; nucleotides not matched to a gene: 15. The DNA for the CDR3 is TGCAGTGCTAGTCCCAGCGGGGTCCCCCCTGGGAATGAGCAGTTCTTC. Its translation is CSASPSGVPPGNEQFF.

The rearrangement joins TRBV29-1 to TRBJ1-4; 9 bases agree with TRBD1. The CDR3 has 14 amino acids. V was pared by 3 bases and J by 6 bases, with 5 bases of the junction left unmatched. Germline-derived CDR1 and CDR2 are SQVTM and ANQGSEA. The CDR3 nucleotides are TGCAGCGTTGAGGACAGGGGCGGTGATGAAAAACTGTTTTTT. Amino acid sequence: CSVEDRGGDEKLFF.

The chain carries TRBV6-4 and TRBJ2-1; no clear D gene. The germline V and J ends were trimmed by 6 bases and 12 bases, with 6 bases remaining between them. The CDR3 runs 9 residues. Germline V lookup: CDR1 MRHNA, CDR2 SNTAGT. Here the CDR3 DNA reads TGTGCCAGCAGGGGCCCGCAGTTCTTC. It is translated as CASRGPQFF.

J is TRBJ2-3 and V is TRBV30; TRBD1 matches 9 bases. CDR3 size: 14 residues. The germline V gene has CDR1 GTSNPN and CDR2 SVGIG (reference sequence). V was pared by 2 bases and J by 6 bases, with 6 bases of the junction left unmatched. For the CDR3, the DNA is TGTGCCTGGAGTATGGGACAGGGTTTGGATACGCAGTATTTT. This sequence encodes CAWSMGQGLDTQYF.

In its sample, this clone was seen a few times. The chain links TRBV2 to TRBJ1-6, with TRBD1 matching 8 bases. V was pared by 7 bases and J by 0 bases, with 5 bases of the junction left unmatched. Germline CDR1 reads SNHLY; CDR2 reads FYNNEI. CDR3 length: 16 amino acids. The CDR3: CASTRQGSSYNSPLHF. The CDR3 DNA is TGTGCCAGCACTCGACAGGGGAGCTCCTATAATTCACCCCTCCACTTT.

This clone is labeled medium-sized. The gene calls are TRBV4-1 and TRBJ2-2; D call uncertain. The CDR3 extends over 14 amino acids. The germline CDR1 and CDR2 sequences are MGHRA and YSYEKL. V dropped 1 base and J dropped 7 bases, with 10 bases sitting between them. DNA of the CDR3: TGCGCCAGCAGCCAAGCATTCCGAGACGGGGAGCTGTTTTTT. It specifies CASSQAFRDGELFF.

The rearrangement joins TRBV9 to TRBJ2-1; 8 bases are shared with TRBD2. Per the germline V gene, CDR1 is SGDLS and CDR2 is YYNGEE. The ends lost 3 bases at V and 8 bases at J; junction bases unmatched: 16. This CDR3 is 17 amino acids long. CDR3 amino acids: CASSASGRAAGADEQFF. The CDR3 nucleotides are TGTGCCAGCAGCGCGTCCGGGCGGGCAGCGGGGGCCGATGAGCAGTTCTTC.

This sequence joins TRBV4-1 and TRBJ2-5, with D unclear. The CDR3 runs to 13 residues. The germline V gene encodes CDR1 MGHRA and CDR2 YSYEKL. V lost 4 bases, J lost 4 bases, and 10 bases lay in between. This CDR3 is CASSLAVTETQYF. DNA of the CDR3: TGCGCCAGCAGCCTCGCAGTCACAGAGACCCAGTACTTC.

This chain uses TRBV6-1 with TRBJ1-1; 12 bases match TRBD1. The CDR3 is made up of 16 amino acids. CDR1 MNHNS and CDR2 SASEGT come from the germline V gene. Germline trimming cut 2 bases from V and 5 bases from J; bases unmatched to any gene: 6. DNA of the CDR3: TGTGCCAGCAGTGAAACGGGACAGGGGGCTTGGACTGAAGCTTTCTTT. Amino acid sequence: CASSETGQGAWTEAFF.